This T cell receptor beta chain was sequenced during a study of T-cell memory formation after mild COVID-19. Study outcomes and limitations: In second-wave clones peaking day 37, SARS-CoV-2 specificity remained unconfirmed.

Regarding this clonotype: Its antigen is undetermined.

Via MiXCR, TCRdb re-called the 5' RACE reads, giving one row per CDR3 protein. The data contain under 550,000 distinct CDR3 sequences, roughly 18% of them singletons. Germline values: CDR1 SEHNR, CDR2 FQNEAQ (reference sequence). The CDR3 is 11 amino acids. The germline V and J ends were trimmed by 2 bases and 11 bases, with 9 bases remaining between them. The chain recombines TRBV7-9 with TRBJ1-1, with D hard to call. Sequencing was done on a sample of PBMCs or a T cell subset sorted from them (not recorded which). The clonotype was recovered from a man aged 18 to 29 who had mild COVID-19 (a few samples of this study predate the infection). Cell type and time point are not known. Here the CDR3 reads CASSLLPGAFF. CDR3 DNA sequence: TGTGCCAGCAGCTTACTCCCGGGGGCTTTCTTT.